The source of this T cell receptor beta chain is a study of blood T cells in healthy people across ages. Study-wide results and limits: Naive CD4+ cells and diversity were both higher in long-lived donors than in aged donors.

Note on this clonotype: What it binds is unknown.

The CDR3 sequence is 14 residues long. V trimming: 5 bases; J trimming: 5 bases; junction bases outside the gene matches: 4. Germline V gives CDR1 MNHEY, CDR2 SVGEGT. Each sample yielded at least 6 micrograms of PBMC total RNA. The authors ran a second PCR of 7 to 11 cycles using a sample-barcoded 5' primer and a J-beta primer mix. Every cDNA was tagged by a template-switch adaptor with 12 random nucleotides. The yield of each sample was at least 2.5 million CDR3-containing paired-end reads. TCRdb re-derived calls from the 5' RACE reads in MiXCR, one entry per CDR3 protein. The table lists about a million distinct CDR3 sequences, around 46% of them singletons.

Input material: blood. The TCR comes from a man aged 30 to 39 in good health. V gene TRBV6-2 or TRBV6-3 combines with J gene TRBJ1-4; 8 nucleotides line up with TRBD1. CDR3 sequence reads: CASSDRQGNEKLFF. The CDR3 DNA reads as TGTGCCAGCAGTGACCGACAGGGGAATGAAAAACTGTTTTTT.